This T cell receptor beta chain is from a study of T cell repertoires in cytomegalovirus infection. TCRdb re-called the reads with MiXCR, one entry per CDR3 protein. The sample lists some 220,000 distinct CDR3 sequences, about 12% occurring once. A word on this clonotype: Its antigen is still unknown.

Trimming took 0 bases from V and 7 from J, leaving 15 bases between them. CDR1 is GTSNPN, CDR2 SVGIG, per germline (reference sequence). There are 14 residues in the CDR3. Study findings and constraints: Identification of carriers of CMV plus the relevant HLA was performed using cumulative public TCR beta family frequency. In two of eight donors, the top clonotype was HLA-C-restricted CMV-specific.

The clonotype originates from a human donor in good health (CMV status not recorded). Some clones in this sample may be carry-over from other donors' samples. The genes are TRBV30 and TRBJ1-1, with a tentative D call TRBD1 (5 bases). Sequenced material: PBMCs. The CDR3 coding sequence is TGTGCCTGGAGTGTCCTACCCGGGGCCAGTGAAGCTTTCTTT. Amino acid sequence: CAWSVLPGASEAFF.